These 17 T cell receptor beta chains were sequenced from one sample in a study of PD-L1 blockade in urothelial cancer. Data came from immunoSEQ multiplex PCR; TCRdb stores just in-frame clones and leaves some out. This sample carries over 35,000 clones, 80% to 95% of them seen once, and the ten largest clones take roughly 12%. Sample time point: pretreatment peripheral blood. Here the sequenced sample was PBMCs, taken around atezolizumab (anti-PD-L1) treatment. The receptors derive from a woman aged 60 to 75 with urothelial cancer.

CDR3 amino acids: CASSRYSNQPQHF. CDR3 in DNA: TGTGCCAGCTCTCGGTATAGCAATCAGCCCCAGCATTTT. This chain links TRBV7-9 with TRBJ1-5; D gene ambiguous. V was clipped by 8 bases and J by 0 bases, with 8 bases between them. CDR1 SEHNR and CDR2 FQNEAQ come from the germline V gene (reference sequence). The CDR3 loop spans 13 amino acids.

The chain has TRBV5-1 and TRBJ2-5, with a possible D match to TRBD1 (6 bases). In germline, CDR1 is SGHRS, CDR2 YFSETQ. V lost 2 bases to trimming and J lost 2 bases, with 10 bases between them. There are 14 residues in the CDR3. The CDR3 region is CASSLQGPQETQYF. The CDR3 bases are TGCGCCAGCAGCTTACAGGGTCCTCAAGAGACCCAGTACTTC.

J is TRBJ2-7 and V is TRBV9, with 10 positions matching TRBD2. Trimming cost V 3 bases and J 9 bases; bases outside gene matches: 6. CDR3 size: 13 residues. Looked up from germline, CDR1 is SGDLS and CDR2 is YYNGEE. The CDR3 spells CASSERLAGVQYF. In nucleotides, the CDR3 is TGTGCCAGCAGCGAAAGACTAGCGGGTGTGCAGTACTTC.

The V call is TRBV7-3, the J call TRBJ2-3, with D unresolved. The germline V gene has CDR1 SGHTA and CDR2 FQGTGA. The CDR3 totals 13 residues. Trimming took 7 bases from V and 2 from J, leaving 10 bases between them. The CDR3, as DNA: TGTGCCAGCACGACGACTCCCACAGATACGCAGTATTTT. Protein product: CASTTTPTDTQYF.

The DNA for the CDR3 is TGCGCCAGCAGCATCGGGACTAGCTACGAGCAGTACTTC. This sequence encodes CASSIGTSYEQYF. The chain carries TRBV4-1 and TRBJ2-7; 8 bases map to TRBD2. Germline values: CDR1 MGHRA, CDR2 YSYEKL. The CDR3 length is 13 residues. V lost 5 bases to trimming and J lost 3 bases; unmatched junction nucleotides: 3.

The chain couples TRBV5-1 to TRBJ1-5; maybe TRBD1 (6 bases). The germline V gene has CDR1 SGHRS and CDR2 YFSETQ. This CDR3 is 16 amino acids long. V was clipped by 0 bases and J by 6 bases, with 16 bases between them. This chain's CDR3 is CASSLDGAQGGQPQHF. The CDR3 nucleotides read TGCGCCAGCAGCTTGGATGGGGCCCAAGGGGGTCAGCCCCAGCATTTT. The full variable domain, with the rest looked up from reference TRBV5-1 and TRBJ1-5, is KAGVTQTPRYLIKTRGQQVTLSCSPISGHRSVSWYQQTPGQGLQFLFEYFSETQRNKGNFPGRFSGRQFSNSRSEMNVSTLELGDSALYLCASSLDGAQGGQPQHFGDGTRLSIL.

The table lists this clone with a few counts. This chain links TRBV27 with TRBJ1-5, with D perhaps matching TRBD1 (6 bases). Germline CDR1 MNHEY, CDR2 SMNVEV (reference sequence). V was shortened by 6 bases and J by 0 bases, with 15 bases between the two germline ends. The CDR3 contains 16 residues. CDR3 DNA: TGTGCCAGCAGATTACAGGGAGGGTATAGCAATCAGCCCCAGCATTTT. Its translation: CASRLQGGYSNQPQHF.

In this sample, this clone turned up a few times. The V call is TRBV7-2, the J call TRBJ2-2; D ambiguous. Germline CDR1 and CDR2: SGHTA and FQGNSA. The V gene lost 5 bases and the J gene lost 5 bases, with 18 bases spanning the gap. The CDR3 is 16 residues long. CDR3 sequence: CASSPLLYPGTGELFF. The CDR3 coding sequence is TGTGCCAGCAGCCCTCTATTGTATCCCGGGACCGGGGAGCTGTTTTTT.

J is TRBJ2-3 and V is TRBV6-1; tentatively, D is TRBD1 (5 bases). The CDR3 contains 15 residues. The V gene lost 4 bases and the J gene lost 1 base, with 12 bases spanning the gap. Germline values: CDR1 MNHNS, CDR2 SASEGT. The CDR3: CASSGKGVGTDTQYF. DNA for the CDR3: TGTGCCAGCAGTGGAAAAGGGGTTGGCACAGATACGCAGTATTTT.

CDR3 region: CAISEGTSGRIKTQYF. The CDR3 DNA sequence: TGTGCCATCAGTGAGGGGACTAGCGGGAGGATAAAGACCCAGTACTTC. This chain uses TRBV10-3 with TRBJ2-5; 15 bases map to TRBD2. The CDR3 extends over 16 amino acids. J gave up 6 bases and V 2 bases, and 4 bases lay outside the gene matches. Germline values: CDR1 ENHRY, CDR2 SYGVKD.

The rearrangement joins TRBV16 to TRBJ1-1; 10 bases line up with TRBD1. Trimming took 4 bases from V and 1 from J; bases not matched to a gene: 0. Germline values: CDR1 KGHSY, CDR2 FQNENV. The CDR3 length is 14 residues. Here the CDR3 reads CASSRDRGNTEAFF. The CDR3 DNA is TGTGCCAGCAGCCGGGACAGGGGGAACACTGAAGCTTTCTTT. The entire variable domain, with the rest obtained from reference TRBV16 and TRBJ1-1, is as follows: GEEVAQTPKHLVRGEGQKAKLYCAPIKGHSYVFWYQQVLKNEFKFLISFQNENVFDETGMPKERFSAKCLPNSPCSLEIQATKLEDSAVYFCASSRDRGNTEAFFGQGTRLTVV.

The gene calls are TRBV4-1 and TRBJ2-7, with 11 bases that match TRBD1. CDR1 and CDR2 from the germline V gene are MGHRA and YSYEKL. The CDR3 contains 15 residues. Unmatched junction bases numbered 6, after V lost 1 base and J lost 7 bases. The CDR3 is CASSQVTGTGGEQYF. In DNA form, the CDR3 reads TGCGCCAGCAGCCAAGTAACCGGGACAGGGGGGGAGCAGTACTTC.

This chain links TRBV4-1 with TRBJ2-4, with 11 bases that match TRBD1. V shed 3 bases, J shed 7 bases, and the junction held 5 bases outside the gene matches. CDR1 and CDR2 from the germline V gene are MGHRA and YSYEKL. This CDR3 comprises 15 residues. CDR3 DNA sequence: TGCGCCAGCAGCCATTCCCGGACAGGGGGCAACATTCAGTACTTC. Protein product: CASSHSRTGGNIQYF.

The J gene is TRBJ2-6, the V gene TRBV7-3, with 7 bases matching TRBD1. Per germline, CDR1 SGHTA and CDR2 FQGTGA. This CDR3 region has 15 residues. J lost 2 bases, V lost 5 bases, and 3 bases had no gene match. CDR3 residues: CASSAQGAGANVLTF. The CDR3 bases are TGTGCCAGCAGCGCCCAGGGGGCTGGGGCCAACGTCCTGACTTTC.

The chain recombines TRBV28 with TRBJ1-1, with a tentative D call TRBD1 (5 bases). V was trimmed by 5 bases and J by 3 bases, leaving 25 bases between them. The CDR3 loop spans 18 amino acids. Per the germline V gene, CDR1 is MDHEN and CDR2 is SYDVKM. The CDR3 sequence: CASSSLRDLGDIDTEAFF. CDR3 nucleotide sequence: TGTGCCAGCAGTAGCCTCCGGGACTTGGGGGATATAGACACTGAAGCTTTCTTT. The full variable domain, its missing parts supplied by reference TRBV28 and TRBJ1-1, is DVKVTQSSRYLVKRTGEKVFLECVQDMDHENMFWYRQDPGLGLRLIYFSYDVKMKEKGDIPEGYSVSREKKERFSLILESASTNQTSMYLCASSSLRDLGDIDTEAFFGQGTRLTVV.

The chain employs TRBV7-3 and TRBJ2-1, with 7 bases matching TRBD1. The CDR3 spans 14 residues. From germline, CDR1 is SGHTA and CDR2 FQGTGA. J lost 7 bases, V lost 5 bases, and 8 bases had no gene match. CDR3 DNA: TGTGCCAGCAGCCTGACAGGGACAAGGAATGAGCAGTTCTTC. Translation: CASSLTGTRNEQFF.

This chain joins TRBV10-2 and TRBJ1-5, with unresolved D. The V end lost 6 bases, the J end lost 4 bases, and 10 bases lay between the germline ends. The CDR3 is 13 amino acids. The germline V gene encodes CDR1 WSHSY and CDR2 SAAADI. As DNA, the CDR3 is TGCGCCAGCAGAATGACTGGGAATCAGCCCCAGCATTTT. It is translated as CASRMTGNQPQHF.